The 16 T cell receptor beta chains in this list originate from one sample, sequenced in a study of regulatory T cells in long-lasting Graves disease. HTBI primers from iRepertoire and Arm-PCR of CDR3 regions yielded the TCR beta libraries. TCRdb re-derived calls from the multiplex PCR reads in MiXCR, one entry per CDR3 protein. The sample has approximately 470,000 distinct CDR3 sequences, 15% to 20% seen once. Time point: newly diagnosed GD, antithyroid drugs for less than 3 months. After RNA was extracted from PBMCs, the TCR library was made from it. The data also belong to a second study, concerning T cells in Graves' hyperthyroidism and ophthalmopathy.

The sample was peripheral blood mononuclear cells (PBMCs), taken at new diagnosis, from a patient treated with antithyroid drugs. The receptors derive from a man in his forties with Graves disease.

A remark on this clonotype: A much larger clone lies a single base off, so this may be a read error. This chain connects TRBV27 to TRBJ1-3, with D uncertain. The CDR3 has 14 amino acids. V was cut by 0 bases and J by 1 base, with 4 bases left in between. The germline V gene encodes CDR1 MNHEY and CDR2 SMNVEV (reference sequence). CDR3 sequence (DNA): TGTGCCAGCAGTTTATCGGGGTCTGGAAACACCATATATTTT. It encodes CASSLSGSGNTIYF.

In the case of this clonotype: A much larger clone lies one base from this, so it may be a read error. The rearrangement uses TRBV6-2 or TRBV6-3 and TRBJ2-1; tentatively, D is TRBD1 (5 bases). CDR3 size: 15 residues. Germline V gene data show CDR1 as MNHEY and CDR2 as SVGEGT. The ends were cut back, 11 bases at V and 1 base at J, with 18 bases in the middle. The CDR3 coding sequence is TGTGCCCCGGATCGACAGTTCCTTTCCTACAATGAGCAGTTCTTC. The encoded protein is CAPDRQFLSYNEQFF.

The chain is built from TRBV20-1 and TRBJ1-4; D remains unclear. The CDR3 totals 14 residues. The germline V gene has CDR1 DFQATT and CDR2 SNEGSKA (reference sequence). Deletions cut 4 bases from V and 4 bases from J, with 13 bases between. The CDR3 DNA reads TGCAGTGCTAAGGTTGGAGGGTTTAATGAAAAACTGTTTTTT. Amino acids: CSAKVGGFNEKLFF.

V is TRBV5-4 and J is TRBJ1-2; 7 bases map to TRBD1. The CDR3 has 14 residues. J was trimmed by 3 bases and V by 4 bases; bases with no gene match: 6. Germline V gene lookup returns CDR1 SGHNT and CDR2 YYREEE (reference sequence). This chain's CDR3 is CASSRRDSYYGYTF. CDR3 DNA sequence: TGTGCCAGCAGCCGTCGGGACAGCTACTATGGCTACACCTTC.

This clonotype has just one count. A far larger clone is one base from this, pointing to a likely read error. The chain couples TRBV20-1 to TRBJ2-1; no clear D. Trimming shortened V by 3 bases and J by 13 bases, and 19 bases separated the two germline ends. The germline V gene encodes CDR1 DFQATT and CDR2 SNEGSKA (reference sequence). This CDR3 comprises 13 residues. The CDR3 coding sequence is TGCAGTGCTAGGTTAGGTGTAATGGAGACCCAGTTCTTC. Encoded protein: CSARLGVMETQFF.

The V gene is TRBV14, the J gene TRBJ2-7; TRBD2 matches at 12 bases. The CDR3 is 17 residues long. The V segment lost 8 bases and the J segment 2 bases; nucleotides outside the gene matches: 13. Germline loops: CDR1 SGHDN, CDR2 FVKESK. In DNA form, the CDR3 reads TGTGCCAGCTCACCACTACCGACTAGCGGGAGTGCCTACGAGCAGTACTTC. Protein: CASSPLPTSGSAYEQYF.

This clonotype was seen a few times. This chain connects TRBV20-1 to TRBJ2-2; D possibly matches TRBD1 or TRBD2 (5 bases each). This CDR3 comprises 15 residues. The germline V gene encodes CDR1 DFQATT and CDR2 SNEGSKA (reference sequence). Trimming pared 0 bases from V and 3 bases from J, leaving 11 bases between. In DNA, the CDR3 is TGCAGTGCTAGAGAGGGGCGGGCGCACACCGGGGAGCTGTTTTTT. Its protein is CSAREGRAHTGELFF.

At least ten counts were recorded for this clonotype. V usage is TRBV5-1 and J usage is TRBJ2-2; D is ambiguous. This CDR3 is built from 14 residues. In germline, CDR1 is SGHRS, CDR2 YFSETQ. The V gene lost 5 bases and the J gene lost 3 bases, with 11 bases spanning the gap. In DNA form, the CDR3 reads TGCGCCAGCAGTAAAGACGGATACACCGGGGAGCTGTTTTTT. Encoded protein: CASSKDGYTGELFF. The whole variable domain, remainder taken from reference TRBV5-1 and TRBJ2-2, is KAGVTQTPRYLIKTRGQQVTLSCSPISGHRSVSWYQQTPGQGLQFLFEYFSETQRNKGNFPGRFSGRQFSNSRSEMNVSTLELGDSALYLCASSKDGYTGELFFGEGSRLTVL.

This clonotype was recorded many times. The chain is built from TRBV20-1 and TRBJ2-1, with 8 bases that match TRBD1. The CDR3 totals 14 residues. V trimming: 6 bases; J trimming: 2 bases; junction bases outside the gene matches: 6. CDR1 and CDR2 (germline): DFQATT, SNEGSKA (reference sequence). The CDR3 loop is CSASTGDAYNEQFF. The CDR3 nucleotides read TGCAGTGCCTCGACAGGGGACGCCTACAATGAGCAGTTCTTC.

V and J are TRBV6-1 and TRBJ2-7; D might be TRBD1 (6 bases). The CDR3 runs to 11 residues. The germline V gene encodes CDR1 MNHNS and CDR2 SASEGT. V dropped 7 bases and J dropped 11 bases, with 15 bases sitting between them. The CDR3 region is CASKRQDREYF. The CDR3 region has the DNA TGTGCCAGCAAAAGACAGGATAGAGAGTACTTC.

This clonotype was counted a few times. V and J are TRBV4-2 and TRBJ2-1; no clear D gene. CDR1 is LGHNA, CDR2 YNFKEQ, per germline. CDR3 size: 15 residues. Trimming shortened V by 4 bases and J by 8 bases, and 18 bases separated the two germline ends. As DNA, the CDR3 is TGTGCCAGCAGCCCCCGCGAAGCCGTAGGCGATGAGCAGTTCTTC. Translated, it gives CASSPREAVGDEQFF.

This clonotype appeared once. This could be a read error, since a much larger clone is one nucleotide away. The rearrangement joins TRBV18 to TRBJ2-5, with D unresolved. This CDR3 comprises 14 residues. CDR1 is KGHSH and CDR2 is LQKENI in the germline V gene. Trimming removed 4 bases from V and 3 bases from J, with 12 bases in between. This chain's CDR3 is CASSHTTDEETQYF. CDR3 nucleotides: TGTGCCAGCTCACACACTACCGACGAAGAGACCCAGTACTTC.

The gene calls are TRBV6-2 or TRBV6-3 and TRBJ2-3; D gene unclear. CDR3 length equals 12 residues. Germline CDR1 MNHEY, CDR2 SVGEGT. V was trimmed by 2 bases and J by 9 bases, leaving 9 bases between them. For the CDR3, the DNA is TGTGCCAGCAGTTACCCTTCCTCGACGCAGTATTTT. Its translation: CASSYPSSTQYF.

This clonotype came up many times. The chain links TRBV5-6 to TRBJ1-1; 7 bases line up with TRBD1. Germline V lookup: CDR1 SGHDT, CDR2 YYEEEE. This CDR3 region has 14 residues. V lost 4 bases and J lost 1; bases outside the gene matches: 4. CDR3 nucleotide sequence: TGTGCCAGCAGCCAGGGGGTGGGGAACACTGAAGCTTTCTTT. Its protein is CASSQGVGNTEAFF.

In its sample, this clonotype was seen many times. This rearrangement joins TRBV6-9 to TRBJ2-5, with D unresolved. The V and J ends lost 3 bases and 0 bases respectively, with 5 bases between them. CDR3 length: 13 amino acids. CDR1 is MNHGY and CDR2 is SVAAGI in the germline V gene. CDR3 coding DNA: TGTGCCAGCAGTTACGAGTACCAAGAGACCCAGTACTTC. It yields the protein CASSYEYQETQYF.

At least ten counts were recorded for this clonotype. J is TRBJ2-7 and V is TRBV28; 11 bases match TRBD1. CDR1 MDHEN and CDR2 SYDVKM come from the germline V gene. This CDR3 is 16 amino acids long. V lost 2 bases and J lost 0; bases outside the gene matches: 3. As DNA, the CDR3 is TGTGCCAGCAGTTTACCCGGGACAGGGGGCTCCTACGAGCAGTACTTC. Translated: CASSLPGTGGSYEQYF.